These 12 T cell receptor beta chains share one sample of origin, sequenced in a study of identical twins. MiXCR, run by TCRdb on the 5' RACE reads, gives a single entry per CDR3 protein. The top ten clones hold less than 2.5% of a sample with about 280,000 distinct CDR3 sequences, more than 6.5% of them seen once. These data also formed part of another study, on yellow fever vaccine responses in identical twins.

Source material: memory (CD45RO+) T cells sorted from blood. The source is a woman younger than 30 in good health.

This clonotype was counted a few times. The gene calls are TRBV11-3 and TRBJ2-3, with no clear D. Trimming took 3 bases from V and 2 from J, leaving 15 bases between them. Germline CDR1 and CDR2: SGHNT and YENEEA. This CDR3 region has 16 residues. The CDR3 nucleotides are TGTGCCAGCAGCTTCGACTCGCTCTCCCTCACAGATACGCAGTATTTT. Translated: CASSFDSLSLTDTQYF.

A few counts support this clonotype. The CDR3, as DNA: TGTGCCACCAGTTTGGCTGTTGAGGATACGCAGTATTTT. Amino acid sequence: CATSLAVEDTQYF. The chain links TRBV24-1 to TRBJ2-3; D gene unclear. Per germline, CDR1 KGHDR and CDR2 SFDVKD. V dropped 6 bases and J dropped 6 bases, with 12 bases sitting between them. The CDR3 runs to 13 residues.

This clonotype occurred a few times. The rearrangement links TRBV6-1 to TRBJ2-7; 9 bases are shared with TRBD1. The CDR3 covers 15 residues. The trim removed 4 bases at V and 3 bases at J, leaving 7 bases unmatched. Germline assignment: CDR1 MNHNS and CDR2 SASEGT. CDR3 coding DNA: TGTGCCAGCAGTGCAACCGGGACAGGGAGCTACGAGCAGTACTTC. It is translated as CASSATGTGSYEQYF.

This clonotype was counted only a few times. The V and J genes are TRBV12-5 and TRBJ2-6; D gene ambiguous. The V and J ends lost 6 bases and 4 bases respectively, with 22 bases between them. Germline V gives CDR1 LGHNT, CDR2 FRNRAP. The CDR3 totals 18 residues. The CDR3 sequence is CASGDTPGLRAGANVLTF. In nucleotides, the CDR3 is TGTGCTAGTGGCGATACACCGGGCCTAAGGGCCGGGGCCAACGTCCTGACTTTC.

This clonotype came up many times. This sequence joins TRBV5-1 and TRBJ2-7; 7 bases fit TRBD2. V was clipped by 6 bases and J by 2 bases; unmatched bases: 5. This CDR3 is 13 amino acids long. CDR1 is SGHRS and CDR2 is YFSETQ in the germline V gene. The CDR3 sequence: CASTDGLAYEQYF. As DNA, the CDR3 is TGCGCCAGCACCGACGGACTAGCCTACGAGCAGTACTTC.

This clonotype came up many times. V gene TRBV7-3 combines with J gene TRBJ2-2; 7 positions match TRBD2. J gave up 6 bases and V 1 base, and 11 bases lay outside the gene matches. This CDR3 spans 17 amino acids. CDR1 is SGHTA, CDR2 FQGTGA, per germline. The CDR3 coding sequence is TGTGCCAGCAGCTTAAAACGGGGGGATCTTTCGGCCGGGGAGCTGTTTTTT. The encoded protein is CASSLKRGDLSAGELFF.

This clonotype was found a few times. The chain has TRBV6-1 and TRBJ1-1; tentative D call: TRBD1 (5 bases). There are 14 residues in the CDR3. Germline V lookup: CDR1 MNHNS, CDR2 SASEGT. Trimming removed 6 bases at V and 0 bases at J, with 11 bases between. The DNA of the CDR3 is TGTGCCAGCAGGTCGACAGTAGTGAACACTGAAGCTTTCTTT. It yields the protein CASRSTVVNTEAFF.

This clonotype was observed at least ten times. The V gene is TRBV5-1, the J gene TRBJ2-1, with 10 bases aligning to TRBD2. Germline CDR1 and CDR2: SGHRS and YFSETQ. The CDR3 runs to 16 residues. The J segment lost 7 bases and the V segment lost 2 bases, leaving 9 bases of the junction unmatched. The CDR3 reads CASSFPSGGLRNEQFF. The CDR3 region has the DNA TGCGCCAGCAGCTTTCCTAGCGGGGGCTTGAGGAATGAGCAGTTCTTC.

This clonotype has a count of ten or more. The chain combines TRBV28 with TRBJ2-1; D might be TRBD1 (7 bases). In germline, CDR1 is MDHEN, CDR2 SYDVKM. Trimming shortened V by 6 bases and J by 4 bases, and 16 bases separated the two germline ends. The CDR3 totals 15 residues. DNA of the CDR3: TGTGCCAGCAGGCGGGACAGATCCCAATACAATGAGCAGTTCTTC. Translating it yields CASRRDRSQYNEQFF.

Many counts were recorded for this clonotype. The rearrangement uses TRBV4-2 and TRBJ2-1; D perhaps matches TRBD2 (5 bases). V gave up 0 bases and J gave up 0 bases, with 12 bases separating them. The CDR3 extends over 17 amino acids. Germline-derived CDR1 and CDR2 are LGHNA and YNFKEQ. The CDR3, as DNA: TGTGCCAGCAGCCAAGAAGGACTTTTAAGCTCCTACAATGAGCAGTTCTTC. Translation gives CASSQEGLLSSYNEQFF.

This clonotype occurred a few times. V and J are TRBV29-1 and TRBJ2-3; 9 bases are shared with TRBD2. The CDR3 spans 13 residues. Trimming cost V 6 bases and J 5 bases; bases outside gene matches: 6. Germline V gives CDR1 SQVTM, CDR2 ANQGSEA. The CDR3 protein is CSVRKAGGDTQYF. The CDR3 DNA sequence: TGCAGCGTCAGAAAAGCGGGAGGAGATACGCAGTATTTT.

This chain uses TRBV5-1 with TRBJ2-1; 10 positions agree with TRBD1. The V and J ends lost 3 bases and 1 base, in that order; junction bases with no gene match: 1. The CDR3 is 15 amino acids. Germline V gene lookup returns CDR1 SGHRS and CDR2 YFSETQ. CDR3 residues: CASSSGQGSYNEQFF. The CDR3 DNA sequence: TGCGCCAGCAGCTCGGGACAGGGGTCCTACAATGAGCAGTTCTTC.